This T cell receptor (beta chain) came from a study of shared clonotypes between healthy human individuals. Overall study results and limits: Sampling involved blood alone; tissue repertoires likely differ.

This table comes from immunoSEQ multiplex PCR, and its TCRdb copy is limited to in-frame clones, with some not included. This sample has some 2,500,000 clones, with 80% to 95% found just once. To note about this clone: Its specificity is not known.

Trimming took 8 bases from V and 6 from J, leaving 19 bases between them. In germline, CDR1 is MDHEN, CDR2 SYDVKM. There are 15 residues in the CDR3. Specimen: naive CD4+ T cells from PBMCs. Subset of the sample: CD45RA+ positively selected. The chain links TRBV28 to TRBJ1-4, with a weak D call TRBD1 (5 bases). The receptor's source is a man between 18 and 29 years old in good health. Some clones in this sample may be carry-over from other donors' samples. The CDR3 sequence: CASLGGGKVYEKLFF. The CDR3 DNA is TGTGCCAGCCTTGGCGGGGGGAAAGTATATGAAAAACTGTTTTTT. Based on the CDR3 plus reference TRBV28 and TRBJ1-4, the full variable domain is DVKVTQSSRYLVKRTGEKVFLECVQDMDHENMFWYRQDPGLGLRLIYFSYDVKMKEKGDIPEGYSVSREKKERFSLILESASTNQTSMYLCASLGGGKVYEKLFFGSGTQLSVL.